One sample yielded the 25 T cell receptor beta chains listed below, sequenced in a study of T cells in Graves' hyperthyroidism and ophthalmopathy. Amplification of TCR beta CDR3 regions used RNA as the template. The study used the HTBI primer set for a first-round RT-PCR of the TCR CDR3. TCRdb called the multiplex PCR reads again in MiXCR, with one record for every CDR3 protein. The sample gives around 390,000 distinct CDR3 sequences, approximately 15% of which show up once; around 19% is in the top ten. The specimen was blood. The receptors derive from a woman aged 25 to 39 with Graves' ophthalmopathy.

This clonotype was observed at least ten times. The V and J genes are TRBV4-2 and TRBJ2-7; perhaps TRBD2 as D (5 bases). Trimming cost V 4 bases and J 4 bases, with 11 bases left between them. Germline-derived CDR1 and CDR2 are LGHNA and YNFKEQ. This CDR3 has 13 residues. The CDR3 region has the DNA TGTGCCAGCAGCCGGGAGCACCGATACGAGCAGTACTTC. It translates to CASSREHRYEQYF.

Only a few counts were recorded for this clonotype. A much larger clone sits a single nucleotide away, making a read error possible. The V call is TRBV20-1, the J call TRBJ1-5, with 7 bases lining up with TRBD1. Per the germline V gene, CDR1 is DFQATT and CDR2 is SNEGSKA (reference sequence). The CDR3 is 12 amino acids. Germline trimming cut 4 bases from V and 4 bases from J; bases unmatched to any gene: 1. This CDR3 is CSAMTGNQPQHF. CDR3 sequence (DNA): TGCAGTGCTATGACAGGGAATCAGCCCCAGCATTTT.

In its sample, this clonotype was seen many times. The chain combines TRBV12-3 or TRBV12-4 with TRBJ1-1; D ambiguous. Trimming cost V 6 bases and J 1 base, with 12 bases left between them. The CDR3 covers 14 residues. The DNA for the CDR3 is TGTGCCAGCAGCCAAGGACTACCGAACACTGAAGCTTTCTTT. Translation gives CASSQGLPNTEAFF.

This clonotype came up many times. The genes are TRBV30 and TRBJ2-3; 7 bases match TRBD1. Trimming at V came to 8 bases and at J to 2 bases, leaving 7 bases not matched to a gene. Per germline, CDR1 GTSNPN and CDR2 SVGIG (reference sequence). CDR3 size: 13 residues. Here the CDR3 reads CAQTTGNTDTQYF. In nucleotides, the CDR3 is TGTGCCCAGACGACAGGGAACACAGATACGCAGTATTTT.

This clonotype has ten or more counts. This chain joins TRBV7-2 and TRBJ2-7; 7 bases match TRBD1. CDR1 and CDR2 (germline): SGHTA, FQGNSA. V gave up 3 bases and J gave up 2 bases; unmatched junction bases: 16. This CDR3 has 18 residues. The CDR3 is CASSFPPWGQHNTYEQYF. The DNA of the CDR3 is TGTGCCAGCAGCTTTCCCCCCTGGGGACAGCATAACACCTACGAGCAGTACTTC.

This clonotype was observed many times. The CDR3: CASSLASGGTYEQYF. CDR3 bases: TGTGCCAGCAGCTTAGCGTCAGGGGGTACCTACGAGCAGTACTTC. J is TRBJ2-7 and V is TRBV7-6, with 7 bases that match TRBD1. The V gene's germline CDR1 is SGHVS and CDR2 FNYEAQ. This CDR3 contains 15 residues. After removal of 0 bases from V and 2 bases from J, the junction contained 4 bases not matched to a gene.

This clonotype has ten or more counts. The J gene is TRBJ2-2, the V gene TRBV20-1; D tentatively reads TRBD1 or TRBD2 (5 bases each). The V gene's germline CDR1 is DFQATT and CDR2 SNEGSKA (reference sequence). Trimming took off 5 bases at V and 3 bases at J, with 16 bases between the two ends. The CDR3 covers 15 residues. The CDR3 coding sequence is TGCAGTGCTTTCGGGGCAGGGCTCGACACCGGGGAGCTGTTTTTT. Protein sequence: CSAFGAGLDTGELFF.

This chain connects TRBV6-9 to TRBJ1-1; D is undetermined. Germline assignment: CDR1 MNHGY and CDR2 SVAAGI. The length of the CDR3 is 18 residues. Between the trimmed V and J ends, which lost 3 bases and 2 bases, there was a span of 22 bases. Here the CDR3 DNA reads TGTGCCAGCAGTTACTCCAAATTTTTTGACCGGGGAAACACTGAAGCTTTCTTT. Residues: CASSYSKFFDRGNTEAFF.

This clonotype showed up many times. This rearrangement joins TRBV28 to TRBJ1-6; possibly TRBD1 for D (5 bases). Trimming took 5 bases from V and 0 from J, leaving 11 bases between them. Germline loops: CDR1 MDHEN, CDR2 SYDVKM. CDR3 length: 16 amino acids. The CDR3 is CASSVGADSYNSPLHF. The CDR3 nucleotides are TGTGCCAGCAGTGTAGGGGCCGACTCCTATAATTCACCCCTCCACTTT.

This clonotype has at least ten counts. The rearrangement links TRBV11-1 to TRBJ2-1; 8 bases align to TRBD2. V gave up 1 base and J gave up 9 bases; unmatched junction bases: 8. This CDR3 has 15 amino acids. The V gene's germline CDR1 is SGHAT and CDR2 FQDESV (reference sequence). The CDR3 spells CASSLEVAGLSEQFF. The CDR3 DNA follows: TGTGCCAGCAGCTTAGAGGTAGCGGGGTTGAGTGAGCAGTTCTTC.

In its sample, this clonotype was seen many times. V usage is TRBV27 and J usage is TRBJ2-7; 7 positions match TRBD2. Unmatched junction bases numbered 10, after V lost 5 bases and J lost 3 bases. CDR3 size: 15 residues. Germline V gives CDR1 MNHEY, CDR2 SMNVEV (reference sequence). Here the CDR3 reads CASSPIGRGNYEQYF. For the CDR3, the DNA is TGTGCCAGCAGTCCGATAGGGCGGGGGAACTACGAGCAGTACTTC.

This clonotype showed up many times. The genes are TRBV12-3 or TRBV12-4 and TRBJ1-2; 8 bases agree with TRBD1. Germline trimming cut 6 bases from V and 3 bases from J; bases unmatched to any gene: 3. The CDR3 totals 13 residues. The CDR3 spells CASRDREDYGYTF. CDR3 coding DNA: TGTGCCAGCAGGGACAGGGAGGACTATGGCTACACCTTC.

This clonotype has at least ten counts. This sequence joins TRBV12-3 or TRBV12-4 and TRBJ1-3; D unclear. The CDR3 runs 14 residues. Trimming cost V 7 bases and J 3 bases, with 13 bases left between them. The CDR3 region has the DNA TGTGCCAGCATTTCACGAGCGGTTGGAAACACCATATATTTT. Amino acid sequence: CASISRAVGNTIYF.

V gene TRBV25-1 combines with J gene TRBJ2-1; 8 bases map to TRBD2. Trimming took 4 bases from V and 14 from J; bases not matched to a gene: 13. This CDR3 comprises 14 residues. Per germline, CDR1 MGHDK and CDR2 SYGVNS. CDR3 bases: TGTGCCAGCAGTGTGTTAGCGGGGCCTCGAACTGAGTTCTTC. Translation gives CASSVLAGPRTEFF.

V and J are TRBV20-1 and TRBJ2-2; TRBD2 matches 14 bases. Germline V gene sequence: CDR1 DFQATT, CDR2 SNEGSKA (reference sequence). V dropped 1 base and J dropped 4; count of bases not matched to a gene: 2. The CDR3 is made up of 16 amino acids. The CDR3: CSARGTSGGSTGELFF. In nucleotides, the CDR3 is TGCAGTGCTAGAGGGACTAGCGGGGGGTCCACCGGGGAGCTGTTTTTT.

This clonotype was seen a few times. The chain has TRBV7-8 and TRBJ2-1; 10 bases match TRBD1. The germline V gene encodes CDR1 SGHVS and CDR2 FQNEAQ. CDR3 size: 18 residues. Trimming removed 7 bases from V and 6 bases from J; junction bases left unmatched: 18. CDR3 amino acids: CASTSRLIGDRGGNEQFF. The CDR3 nucleotides are TGTGCCAGCACCTCTCGACTCATCGGGGACAGGGGAGGCAATGAGCAGTTCTTC.

This clonotype was seen only once. A much larger clone differs from this one at a single base, so this may be a read error. The chain joins TRBV20-1 to TRBJ2-1; no clear D. The CDR3 is 13 residues long. Germline assignment: CDR1 DFQATT and CDR2 SNEGSKA (reference sequence). CDR3 nucleotide sequence: TGCAGTGCTAGACGGCTAAAGCACAATGACCAGTTCTTC. Protein sequence: CSARRLKHNDQFF.

Many counts were recorded for this clonotype. This rearrangement joins TRBV28 to TRBJ2-3; no clear D. Trimming shortened V by 3 bases and J by 8 bases, and 12 bases separated the two germline ends. Germline V CDR1 and CDR2: MDHEN, SYDVKM. The CDR3 runs 13 residues. Here the CDR3 DNA reads TGTGCCAGCAGTTTTACCCTCCGCGGTACGCAGTATTTT. It encodes CASSFTLRGTQYF.

In regard to this clonotype: This sequence may be a read error, since a much larger clone differs from it by one base. The chain joins TRBV7-9 to TRBJ2-5; D is unclear. CDR3 length: 16 amino acids. Trimming left V 6 bases short and J 3 bases short, with 20 bases between. Germline V CDR1 and CDR2: SEHNR, FQNEAQ (reference sequence). The CDR3 DNA sequence: TGTGCCAGCAGTGTTAAGGCAGTAAAGATCGAAGAGACCCAGTACTTC. Translation: CASSVKAVKIEETQYF.

In its sample, this clonotype was seen a few times. The rearrangement joins TRBV6-1 to TRBJ2-5, with 7 bases that match TRBD1. CDR3 size: 16 residues. The junction had 6 bases not matched to a gene; V was cut back by 2 bases and J by 0 bases. Germline-derived CDR1 and CDR2 are MNHNS and SASEGT. CDR3 in DNA: TGTGCCAGCAGTGAAACCGGGACAGTGTACCAAGAGACCCAGTACTTC. Protein: CASSETGTVYQETQYF.

This clonotype appeared many times. The genes are TRBV20-1 and TRBJ2-1, with TRBD2 matching 8 bases. Trimming at V came to 5 bases and at J to 8 bases, leaving 17 bases not matched to a gene. The germline CDR1 and CDR2 sequences are DFQATT and SNEGSKA (reference sequence). The CDR3 is 16 residues long. CDR3 sequence: CSAPDGRGDPLDEQFF. CDR3 in DNA: TGCAGTGCTCCGGATGGGCGGGGGGACCCACTGGATGAGCAGTTCTTC.

This clonotype was counted ten times or more. The chain couples TRBV28 to TRBJ1-5; TRBD1 aligns across 9 bases. Per the germline V gene, CDR1 is MDHEN and CDR2 is SYDVKM. There are 15 residues in the CDR3. With 5 bases clipped from V and 6 bases from J, the junction kept 8 bases outside the gene matches. CDR3 DNA: TGTGCCAGCAGTCCGGGACAGGGAAGTAGTCAGCCCCAGCATTTT. It translates to CASSPGQGSSQPQHF.

This clonotype was recorded a few times. This rearrangement joins TRBV6-1 to TRBJ1-1, with D possibly being TRBD1 (6 bases). In germline, CDR1 is MNHNS, CDR2 SASEGT. V gave up 2 bases and J gave up 6 bases, with 13 bases separating them. This CDR3 spans 14 amino acids. CDR3 nucleotide sequence: TGTGCCAGCAGTGAAACAGGGCTAAGAGCTGAAGCTTTCTTT. Translated: CASSETGLRAEAFF.

The table lists this clonotype with many counts. Mismatch with germline at one junction end may stem from a read error. V is TRBV7-7 and J is TRBJ1-1; D remains ambiguous. This CDR3 has 12 amino acids. Germline lookup yields CDR1 SSHAT and CDR2 FNYEAQ (reference sequence). The CDR3 coding sequence is TGTGCTAGCAGCTTTTGGTTGGTTGAAGCTTTCTTT. As protein: CASSFWLVEAFF.

This sequence joins TRBV19 and TRBJ2-2; TRBD2 agrees at 13 bases. CDR3 length: 17 residues. Germline trimming cut 6 bases from V and 2 bases from J; bases unmatched to any gene: 6. Germline values: CDR1 LNHDA, CDR2 SQIVND (reference sequence). The CDR3 DNA reads as TGTGCCAGTAGCCGGACTAGCGGGGGCCGAAACACCGGGGAGCTGTTTTTT. Protein product: CASSRTSGGRNTGELFF.